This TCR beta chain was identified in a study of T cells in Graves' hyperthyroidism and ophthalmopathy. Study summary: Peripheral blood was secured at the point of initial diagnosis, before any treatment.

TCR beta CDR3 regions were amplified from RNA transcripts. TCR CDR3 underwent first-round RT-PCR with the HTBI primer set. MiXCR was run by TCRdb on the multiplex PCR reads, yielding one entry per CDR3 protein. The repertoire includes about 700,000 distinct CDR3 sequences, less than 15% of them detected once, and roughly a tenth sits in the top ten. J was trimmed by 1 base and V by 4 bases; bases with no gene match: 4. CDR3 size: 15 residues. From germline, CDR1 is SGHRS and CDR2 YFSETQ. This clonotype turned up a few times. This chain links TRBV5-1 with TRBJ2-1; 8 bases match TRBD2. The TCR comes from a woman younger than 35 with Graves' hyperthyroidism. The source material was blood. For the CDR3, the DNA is TGCGCCAGCAGCAATAGCGGGGCTTCCTACAATGAGCAGTTCTTC. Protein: CASSNSGASYNEQFF. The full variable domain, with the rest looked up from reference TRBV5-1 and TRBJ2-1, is KAGVTQTPRYLIKTRGQQVTLSCSPISGHRSVSWYQQTPGQGLQFLFEYFSETQRNKGNFPGRFSGRQFSNSRSEMNVSTLELGDSALYLCASSNSGASYNEQFFGPGTRLTVL.